The 16 T cell receptor beta chains below were found in one sample sequenced in a study of blood T cells in healthy people across ages. Sample-barcoded 5' priming and a J-beta primer mix drove a second PCR of roughly 6 to 12 cycles. TCRdb ran MiXCR on the 5' RACE reads and lists one entry per CDR3 protein. The sample shows 1.5 million to 2 million distinct CDR3 sequences, over 25% of them seen only once. Input material: blood. These receptors originate from a woman in her 30s in good health.

This clonotype appeared a few times. The chain couples TRBV28 to TRBJ2-7; TRBD1 aligns across 8 bases. V was pared by 2 bases and J by 6 bases, with 9 bases of the junction left unmatched. The CDR3 is 15 amino acids. Germline V CDR1 and CDR2: MDHEN, SYDVKM. CDR3 region: CASSLGSRGLSEQYF. The CDR3 DNA reads as TGTGCCAGCAGTTTAGGCTCCAGGGGGCTAAGCGAGCAGTACTTC.

This clonotype has a handful of counts. The V and J genes are TRBV24-1 and TRBJ2-4; TRBD1 matches 7 bases. TRBJ2-7 explains the end of the DNA better; the J call may be wrong. The CDR3 is 14 residues long. CDR1 is KGHDR, CDR2 SFDVKD, per germline. CDR3 bases: TGTGCCACCAGTGACTATGGTACAGGGGCCGAGCAGTACTTC. Translated, it gives CATSDYGTGAEQYF.

This rearrangement joins TRBV7-2 to TRBJ2-5, with TRBD2 matching 7 bases. The CDR3 extends over 15 amino acids. Per the germline V gene, CDR1 is SGHTA and CDR2 is FQGNSA. With V trimmed by 5 bases and J by 9 bases, 15 bases remained unmatched. The CDR3 DNA reads TGTGCCAGCAGCGCACCCGGGCGGGAGAGTGGAGCCCAGTACTTC. Its protein product is CASSAPGRESGAQYF.

The chain links TRBV12-3 or TRBV12-4 to TRBJ2-3, with D tentatively TRBD2 (5 bases). V lost 5 bases and J 7 bases, leaving 10 bases between the germline ends. This CDR3 spans 12 amino acids. CDR3 nucleotide sequence: TGTGCCAGCAGTGACCGGAGGTATACGCAGTATTTT. Amino acids: CASSDRRYTQYF.

This clonotype was recorded a few times. The chain couples TRBV28 to TRBJ2-7, with no clear D. This CDR3 contains 14 residues. Trimming stripped 6 bases from V and 3 bases from J, with 15 bases between. Germline V gene lookup returns CDR1 MDHEN and CDR2 SYDVKM. The DNA of the CDR3 is TGTGCCAGCAGCCCCTTTGGGGTCTACTACGAGCAGTACTTC. Amino acid sequence: CASSPFGVYYEQYF.

This clonotype has only a few counts. The chain couples TRBV7-2 to TRBJ2-4; 8 nucleotides match TRBD2. Germline trimming cut 4 bases from V and 13 bases from J; bases unmatched to any gene: 12. The germline gives CDR1 SGHTA, CDR2 FQGNSA. The CDR3 covers 14 residues. CDR3 sequence: CASSYGGLANEQYF. CDR3 in DNA: TGTGCCAGCAGCTACGGTGGACTAGCCAATGAGCAGTACTTC.

This clonotype was detected ten times or more. The V call is TRBV5-1, the J call TRBJ2-5; D is unclear. CDR1 is SGHRS, CDR2 YFSETQ, per germline. The germline V and J ends were trimmed by 0 bases and 6 bases, with 9 bases remaining between them. CDR3 length equals 13 residues. The CDR3 nucleotides are TGCGCCAGCAGCTTGGTAGAGGTCAAGACCCAGTACTTC. Translated: CASSLVEVKTQYF.

The chain uses TRBV20-1 and TRBJ2-7; the match to TRBD2 covers 7 bases. The CDR3 is made up of 15 amino acids. J lost 1 base, V lost 5 bases, and 11 bases had no gene match. From germline, CDR1 is DFQATT and CDR2 SNEGSKA (reference sequence). The CDR3 bases are TGCAGTGCTGGACCCGGGACTACCATATCCTACGAGCAGTACTTC. It encodes CSAGPGTTISYEQYF.

This clonotype appeared a few times. V gene TRBV7-2 combines with J gene TRBJ2-7; 7 positions match TRBD2. The germline V gene encodes CDR1 SGHTA and CDR2 FQGNSA. The CDR3 sequence is 15 residues long. The J segment lost 2 bases and the V segment lost 10 bases, leaving 14 bases of the junction unmatched. The CDR3 spells CATEPRTGGPYEQYF. CDR3 in DNA: TGTGCCACCGAGCCGCGTACGGGAGGCCCCTACGAGCAGTACTTC.

The chain recombines TRBV10-3 with TRBJ2-1; D is unclear. Germline V gene data show CDR1 as ENHRY and CDR2 as SYGVKD. Trimming removed 2 bases from V and 3 bases from J, with 11 bases in between. The CDR3 has 15 amino acids. This CDR3 is CAISELEGNYNEQFF. CDR3 nucleotide sequence: TGTGCCATCAGTGAGCTCGAAGGCAACTACAATGAGCAGTTCTTC.

V usage is TRBV2 and J usage is TRBJ1-4; D is unresolved. Per germline, CDR1 SNHLY and CDR2 FYNNEI. V was clipped by 7 bases and J by 10 bases, with 16 bases between them. The CDR3 is 13 amino acids. The CDR3 spells CASTHTESGKLFF. CDR3 coding DNA: TGTGCCAGCACTCACACCGAAAGTGGAAAACTGTTTTTT.

The CDR3 bases are TGTGCCAGCAGTGAACATACGCAGTATTTT. It codes for CASSEHTQYF. The chain combines TRBV6-1 with TRBJ2-3; D is undetermined. This CDR3 comprises 10 residues. Germline CDR1 and CDR2: MNHNS and SASEGT. The V end lost 2 bases, the J end lost 7 bases, and 1 base lay between the germline ends.

CDR3 sequence: CASSLDASGRETQYF. CDR3 nucleotides: TGTGCCAGCAGCTTAGATGCTAGCGGCCGAGAGACCCAGTACTTC. This sequence joins TRBV7-9 and TRBJ2-5; TRBD2 matches 7 bases. CDR3 length: 15 amino acids. V shed 1 base, J shed 4 bases, and the junction held 6 bases outside the gene matches. Germline V gene lookup returns CDR1 SEHNR and CDR2 FQNEAQ (reference sequence).

The chain links TRBV7-3 to TRBJ2-2; D is ambiguous. Germline assignment: CDR1 SGHTA and CDR2 FQGTGA. With 3 bases removed from V and 2 bases from J, the gap between germline ends came to 7 bases. The CDR3 has 14 amino acids. CDR3 sequence reads: CASSLPANTGELFF. The CDR3 bases are TGTGCCAGCAGCTTGCCGGCCAACACCGGGGAGCTGTTTTTT.

This chain connects TRBV12-3 or TRBV12-4 to TRBJ2-6; TRBD1 aligns across 9 bases. The ends lost 1 base at V and 9 bases at J; junction bases unmatched: 16. This CDR3 has 19 residues. CDR3 coding DNA: TGTGCCAGCAGTTTAGGAAGGGACAGGGCAGTAAGGGGGCACAACGTCCTGACTTTC. Protein: CASSLGRDRAVRGHNVLTF.

This chain links TRBV20-1 with TRBJ2-4; D possibly uses TRBD1 or TRBD2 (5 bases each). In germline, CDR1 is DFQATT, CDR2 SNEGSKA (reference sequence). The CDR3 sequence is 15 residues long. Trimming left V 0 bases short and J 6 bases short, with 15 bases between. The chain's CDR3 is CSARDTRGIRNIQYF. CDR3 nucleotides: TGCAGTGCTAGAGATACTAGGGGAATCAGAAACATTCAGTACTTC.